The subject of this entry is one TCR beta chain. Antigen unknown. This entry comes from a study of OX40 agonist ivuxolimab in advanced cancers. Overall study: Ivuxolimab doses were 0.01, 0.1, 0.3, 1.5, 3 or 10 mg/kg every 2 weeks. A diagnosis of hepatocellular carcinoma, melanoma, renal cell or head and neck cancer was present in dose-escalation patients.

Assay: immunoSEQ multiplex PCR; the TCRdb copy retains only in-frame clones and omits some. The table records tens of thousands of clones, around four fifths of them present only once. Regarding the study as a whole: The average count of expanded clones was higher among CD8+ T cells than among CD4+. Among expanded peripheral T cells, antigen specificity went undetermined.

The CDR3 is 17 amino acids. V was pared by 1 base and J by 1 base, with 9 bases of the junction left unmatched. Looked up from germline, CDR1 is MGHRA and CDR2 is YSYEKL. The gene calls are TRBV4-1 and TRBJ1-1, with 7 bases fitting TRBD1. Here the sequenced sample was CD4+ or CD8+ T cells sorted from blood, taken in a trial of the OX40 agonist ivuxolimab. This TCR derives from an adult with an advanced solid tumor such as melanoma, head and neck, liver or kidney cancer. CDR3 bases: TGCGCCAGCAGCCAAGGTGGGCAGGGGGACCCGAACACTGAAGCTTTCTTT. This codes for CASSQGGQGDPNTEAFF.